This T cell receptor (beta chain) was identified in a study of cytomegalovirus exposure and HLA in healthy donors. V was pared by 7 bases and J by 8 bases, with 17 bases between. The CDR3 totals 13 residues. Per the germline V gene, CDR1 is LNHDA and CDR2 is SQIVND (reference sequence). In the case of this clone: Its target is not known.

The PCR employed 60 Vbeta primers together with 13 Jbeta primers. Sequencing was performed with immunoSEQ multiplex PCR; in TCRdb, only in-frame clones are kept and a portion is missing. The repertoire holds fewer than 200,000 clones, with 83% as singletons. Notes on the study in general: Three CMV-associated chains were confirmed in vitro to be specific for CMV antigens.

Sequenced material: PBMCs. The chain carries TRBV19 and TRBJ1-2; D is possibly TRBD1 (6 bases). The sequence was collected from a man aged 35-49 years in good health and CMV-seropositive. CDR3 in amino acids: CASKTLDSRGYTF. CDR3 bases: TGTGCCAGTAAGACATTGGACAGTCGGGGCTACACCTTC. The whole variable domain, filled in from reference TRBV19 and TRBJ1-2, reads DGGITQSPKYLFRKEGQNVTLSCEQNLNHDAMYWYRQDPGQGLRLIYYSQIVNDFQKGDIAEGYSVSREKKESFPLTVTSAQKNPTAFYLCASKTLDSRGYTFGSGTRLTVV.